Presented here are 27 T cell receptor beta chains from one specimen sequenced in a study of shared clonotypes between healthy human individuals (dated by TCRdb to the early 2020s). The library was obtained by the immunoSEQ multiplex PCR assay. Here the immuneACCESS table is served through TCRdb, limited to in-frame sequences with V and J called. Missing clones are a known gap in these copies; in checked studies unresolved V genes cover under half, and the rest lacks a known reason. The sample table contains about 450,000 clones; only one count was recorded for about 76% of them. The top ten hold about 12% of the sample. The sample was PBMCs. The receptors come from a woman between 35 and 50 years old in good health. Some clones in this sample may be carry-over from other donors' samples.

This clone was observed a handful of times. The chain recombines TRBV29-1 with TRBJ2-3; D might be TRBD2 (6 bases). The length of the CDR3 is 14 residues. The V end lost 3 bases, the J end lost 3 bases, and 13 bases lay between the germline ends. Per the germline V gene, CDR1 is SQVTM and CDR2 is ANQGSEA. Here the CDR3 reads CSVEILGGTDTQYF. The CDR3 DNA is TGCAGCGTTGAGATACTCGGGGGAACAGATACGCAGTATTTT.

The rearrangement uses TRBV27 and TRBJ2-1, with D possibly being TRBD1 (6 bases). Germline-derived CDR1 and CDR2 are MNHEY and SMNVEV (reference sequence). Trimming took off 6 bases at V and 3 bases at J, with 12 bases between the two ends. The CDR3 has 14 residues. CDR3 amino acids: CASRLEGHYNEQFF. In DNA, the CDR3 is TGTGCCAGCAGACTCGAGGGACACTACAATGAGCAGTTCTTC.

The chain joins TRBV30 to TRBJ2-5, with a possible D match to TRBD2 (6 bases). V lost 2 bases, J lost 5 bases, and 18 bases lay in between. The CDR3 is made up of 15 amino acids. Germline CDR1 is GTSNPN and CDR2 is SVGIG (reference sequence). DNA of the CDR3: TGTGCCTGGAGTATCCCTAGCGAGGGGTGGGAGACCCAGTACTTC. This encodes CAWSIPSEGWETQYF.

V usage is TRBV7-2 and J usage is TRBJ1-1; no clear D gene. Germline V gene lookup returns CDR1 SGHTA and CDR2 FQGNSA. The CDR3 is made up of 14 amino acids. V lost 1 base and J 3 bases, leaving 9 bases between the germline ends. The CDR3 coding sequence is TGTGCCAGCAGCTTAGTTCCGAGGGACACTGAAGCTTTCTTT. As protein: CASSLVPRDTEAFF.

This sequence joins TRBV19 and TRBJ2-1, with D possibly TRBD2 on 6 matching bases. CDR1 and CDR2 (germline): LNHDA, SQIVND (reference sequence). The ends were cut back, 5 bases at V and 4 bases at J, with 18 bases in the middle. The CDR3 spans 16 residues. The CDR3 DNA sequence: TGTGCCAGTAGTCCCCGACTAGGGGCCTTTTACAATGAGCAGTTCTTC. Translated, it gives CASSPRLGAFYNEQFF.

The chain has TRBV27 and TRBJ2-7; 7 positions agree with TRBD2. V was clipped by 3 bases and J by 1 base; unmatched bases: 3. This CDR3 is 14 amino acids long. Germline CDR1 is MNHEY and CDR2 is SMNVEV (reference sequence). The DNA for the CDR3 is TGTGCCAGCAGTTTTAGCGGGCCTTCCTACGAGCAGTACTTC. This gives the protein CASSFSGPSYEQYF.

The chain has TRBV19 and TRBJ2-7; 10 bases agree with TRBD1. The CDR3 length is 15 residues. V trimming: 5 bases; J trimming: 6 bases; junction bases outside the gene matches: 10. Germline CDR1 is LNHDA and CDR2 is SQIVND (reference sequence). The CDR3, as DNA: TGTGCCAGTAGTGGTGGTGGGACAGGGGCGGCCGAGCAGTACTTC. Its protein is CASSGGGTGAAEQYF.

This rearrangement joins TRBV4-2 to TRBJ2-5, with D possibly being TRBD1 (6 bases). This CDR3 region has 15 residues. V gave up 2 bases and J gave up 5 bases, with 15 bases separating them. Germline lookup yields CDR1 LGHNA and CDR2 YNFKEQ. CDR3 sequence (DNA): TGTGCCAGCAGCCAACGGACCAGGGGCGTCGAGACCCAGTACTTC. This encodes CASSQRTRGVETQYF.

V is TRBV10-3 and J is TRBJ2-1; 8 bases map to TRBD2. CDR3 size: 14 residues. In germline, CDR1 is ENHRY, CDR2 SYGVKD. With 4 bases clipped from V and 15 bases from J, the junction kept 14 bases outside the gene matches. The CDR3 coding sequence is TGTGCCATCAGTGTTCGCGGGAGGTCCCAGAGGCCGTTCTTC. Protein: CAISVRGRSQRPFF.

V usage is TRBV7-9 and J usage is TRBJ2-2; D uncertain. The CDR3 contains 18 residues. Trimming took 2 bases from V and 4 from J, leaving 20 bases between them. CDR1 and CDR2 from the germline V gene are SEHNR and FQNEAQ (reference sequence). The CDR3 protein is CASSLNSGVVGSTGELFF. In DNA form, the CDR3 reads TGTGCCAGCAGCTTAAATAGTGGCGTGGTGGGTAGCACCGGGGAGCTGTTTTTT.

This chain links TRBV29-1 with TRBJ2-7; weak D call: TRBD1 (5 bases). This CDR3 spans 12 amino acids. Trimming pared 3 bases from V and 5 bases from J, leaving 11 bases between. CDR1 is SQVTM, CDR2 ANQGSEA, per germline. This chain's CDR3 is CSVEGQGDEQYF. For the CDR3, the DNA is TGCAGCGTTGAGGGCCAGGGCGACGAGCAGTACTTC.

J is TRBJ2-7 and V is TRBV28; 10 bases match TRBD1. Trimming removed 4 bases from V and 6 bases from J; junction bases left unmatched: 6. The V gene's germline CDR1 is MDHEN and CDR2 SYDVKM. This CDR3 region has 14 residues. In nucleotides, the CDR3 is TGTGCCAGCAGTTGGGACAGGGGCCGGAGCGAGCAGTACTTC. This sequence encodes CASSWDRGRSEQYF.

This chain uses TRBV27 with TRBJ2-1, with D uncertain. CDR3 length: 13 amino acids. Trimming stripped 6 bases from V and 5 bases from J, with 11 bases between. The germline V gene has CDR1 MNHEY and CDR2 SMNVEV (reference sequence). The CDR3 DNA sequence: TGTGCCAGCAGGCCCTTTGATAACAATGAGCAGTTCTTC. Protein: CASRPFDNNEQFF.

This clone was seen a handful of times. V and J are TRBV7-9 and TRBJ2-7, with D perhaps matching TRBD2 (6 bases). The V end was cut by 5 bases, the J end by 3 bases, with 14 bases between. Germline values: CDR1 SEHNR, CDR2 FQNEAQ (reference sequence). CDR3 length: 14 residues. CDR3 nucleotide sequence: TGTGCCAGCAGCCCGGGGGACCCCTTCTACGAGCAGTACTTC. As protein: CASSPGDPFYEQYF. The full variable domain, completed using reference TRBV7-9 and TRBJ2-7, is DTGVSQNPRHKITKRGQNVTFRCDPISEHNRLYWYRQTLGQGPEFLTYFQNEAQLEKSRLLSDRFSAERPKGSFSTLEIQRTEQGDSAMYLCASSPGDPFYEQYFGPGTRLTVT.

The rearrangement joins TRBV7-2 to TRBJ2-4; D is perhaps TRBD1 (5 bases). Germline values: CDR1 SGHTA, CDR2 FQGNSA. CDR3 length: 18 amino acids. Trimming took off 4 bases at V and 0 bases at J, with 19 bases between the two ends. CDR3 bases: TGTGCCAGCAGCTCTATGTTTACAGGAACCCTAGCCAAAAACATTCAGTACTTC. Its protein is CASSSMFTGTLAKNIQYF. The whole variable domain, filled in from reference TRBV7-2 and TRBJ2-4, reads GAGVSQSPSNKVTEKGKDVELRCDPISGHTALYWYRQSLGQGLEFLIYFQGNSAPDKSGLPSDRFSAERTGGSVSTLTIQRTQQEDSAVYLCASSSMFTGTLAKNIQYFGAGTRLSVL.

The chain links TRBV7-9 to TRBJ2-5, with D perhaps TRBD1 (7 bases). Near its end, the DNA agrees better with TRBJ2-7, so the J call may be wrong. The CDR3 has 15 amino acids. CDR1 and CDR2 from the germline V gene are SEHNR and FQNEAQ (reference sequence). For the CDR3, the DNA is TGTGCCAGCAGCTTATCAGGGGGGCTGTCCTACGAGCAGTACTTC. It yields the protein CASSLSGGLSYEQYF.

The chain recombines TRBV7-2 with TRBJ2-1, with 11 bases lining up with TRBD2. The V segment lost 5 bases and the J segment 7 bases; nucleotides outside the gene matches: 13. This CDR3 contains 17 residues. Germline V gene data show CDR1 as SGHTA and CDR2 as FQGNSA. The CDR3 region has the DNA TGTGCCAGCAGCCAGCAGAAGACTAGCGGGATTCGTAATGAGCAGTTCTTC. Translated: CASSQQKTSGIRNEQFF.

As concerns this clone: Since a far larger clone is one base different, this is likely a read error. This chain uses TRBV5-6 with TRBJ2-1, with D possibly being TRBD1 (6 bases). This CDR3 region has 15 residues. The germline V gene has CDR1 SGHDT and CDR2 YYEEEE. Deletions cut 4 bases from V and 9 bases from J, with 20 bases between. CDR3 loop: CASSRPWQGWGEQFF. Here the CDR3 DNA reads TGTGCCAGCAGCCGTCCGTGGCAGGGGTGGGGTGAGCAGTTCTTC.

The chain links TRBV5-1 to TRBJ1-1, with D possibly being TRBD1 (5 bases). Germline lookup yields CDR1 SGHRS and CDR2 YFSETQ. CDR3 length equals 16 residues. Deletions cut 0 bases from V and 0 bases from J, with 12 bases between. CDR3 loop: CASSLGDSTMNTEAFF. DNA for the CDR3: TGCGCCAGCAGCTTGGGAGACAGCACAATGAACACTGAAGCTTTCTTT.

This clone occurred once. The chain recombines TRBV29-1 with TRBJ2-7; 8 bases are shared with TRBD1. The germline V gene encodes CDR1 SQVTM and CDR2 ANQGSEA. V lost 6 bases to trimming and J lost 4 bases; unmatched junction nucleotides: 8. This CDR3 contains 13 residues. CDR3 DNA: TGCAGCGTCACTGGGGACAGGTATTACGAGCAGTACTTC. This gives the protein CSVTGDRYYEQYF.

The chain links TRBV13 to TRBJ2-7; 14 bases map to TRBD2. The CDR3 spans 16 residues. V shed 5 bases and J 7 bases; nucleotides not matched to a gene: 10. From germline, CDR1 is PRHDT and CDR2 FYEKMQ (reference sequence). The CDR3 DNA is TGTGCCAGCAGCACGAAGACTAGCGGGAGGGCCCGGGAGCAGTACTTC. As protein: CASSTKTSGRAREQYF.

The rearrangement joins TRBV20-1 to TRBJ2-3; unclear D gene. V was trimmed by 1 base and J by 4 bases, leaving 3 bases between them. The V gene's germline CDR1 is DFQATT and CDR2 SNEGSKA (reference sequence). The CDR3 runs 11 residues. The CDR3 DNA reads as TGCAGTGCTAGAGCCCCAGATACGCAGTATTTT. Its translation: CSARAPDTQYF.

Only a few counts were recorded for this clone. The gene calls are TRBV29-1 and TRBJ2-1; possibly TRBD2 for D (6 bases). The CDR3 consists of 14 residues. Germline-derived CDR1 and CDR2 are SQVTM and ANQGSEA. Trimming left V 5 bases short and J 2 bases short, with 13 bases between. The CDR3 protein is CSVRTRGTYNEQFF. The CDR3 DNA reads TGCAGCGTTCGGACCCGCGGGACCTACAATGAGCAGTTCTTC.

This clone was seen many times. The V and J genes are TRBV2 and TRBJ2-1; possible D gene TRBD1, 6 bases. CDR1 SNHLY and CDR2 FYNNEI come from the germline V gene. This CDR3 region has 13 residues. Trimming removed 7 bases at V and 7 bases at J, with 14 bases between. CDR3 in DNA: TGTGCCAGCACCCGACAGGCTACGAATGAGCAGTTCTTC. Translated: CASTRQATNEQFF.

This clone was seen once. A junction boundary mismatches the germline segment, possibly from a read error. CDR3 region: CASSESDRGLHF. CDR3 nucleotides: TGCGCCAGCAGTGAGTCTGATAGGGGACTTCACTTC. V and J are TRBV10-2 and TRBJ2-5, with a possible D match to TRBD2 (6 bases). The CDR3 runs to 12 residues. Germline lookup yields CDR1 WSHSY and CDR2 SAAADI.

This sequence joins TRBV6-4 and TRBJ1-5; TRBD1 matches at 7 bases. The trim removed 5 bases at V and 6 bases at J, leaving 7 bases unmatched. The CDR3 contains 14 residues. Germline V CDR1 and CDR2: MRHNA, SNTAGT. The CDR3 DNA reads as TGTGCCAGCAGTCCTACAGGGGATCTTCAGCCCCAGCATTTT. It translates to CASSPTGDLQPQHF.

This clone was found once. The chain couples TRBV2 to TRBJ1-5, with 7 bases matching TRBD1. The CDR3 is made up of 14 amino acids. CDR1 is SNHLY, CDR2 FYNNEI, per germline. V shed 6 bases, J shed 7 bases, and the junction held 9 bases outside the gene matches. CDR3 sequence: CASRDRLPGQPQHF. CDR3 nucleotides: TGTGCCAGCAGGGACAGGTTACCCGGGCAGCCCCAGCATTTT.